This T cell receptor (beta chain) was obtained from a study of T cell repertoires in cytomegalovirus infection. In the study overall: Selection of CMV epitopes for the study included recently identified HLA-C-restricted and well-studied HLA-B-restricted ones. Carrying CMV and the relevant HLA type showed in public TCR beta signatures.

Germline loops: CDR1 SGHRS, CDR2 YFSETQ. The CDR3 is 14 amino acids. V dropped 2 bases and J dropped 5 bases, with 11 bases sitting between them. Study results and limitations: Of the TCR beta families, the public ones yielded a cumulative frequency that identified carriers of CMV plus the relevant HLA.

Details on this clonotype: What it recognizes is unknown.

MiXCR, applied by TCRdb to the reads, yields one record per CDR3 protein. The sample comprises 570,000 or so distinct CDR3 sequences, almost 40% of which are singletons, and 48% rests with the top ten. The clonotype comes from a human donor in good health (CMV status not recorded). Some clones in this sample may be carry-over from other donors' samples. The rearrangement joins TRBV5-1 to TRBJ1-5; D possibly corresponds to TRBD1 (6 bases). The specimen was cultured PBMCs, collected from culture after CMV antigen stimulation. In DNA form, the CDR3 reads TGCGCCAGCAGCTTTGGGGCAGGGGATCAGCCCCAGCATTTT. Translation: CASSFGAGDQPQHF.